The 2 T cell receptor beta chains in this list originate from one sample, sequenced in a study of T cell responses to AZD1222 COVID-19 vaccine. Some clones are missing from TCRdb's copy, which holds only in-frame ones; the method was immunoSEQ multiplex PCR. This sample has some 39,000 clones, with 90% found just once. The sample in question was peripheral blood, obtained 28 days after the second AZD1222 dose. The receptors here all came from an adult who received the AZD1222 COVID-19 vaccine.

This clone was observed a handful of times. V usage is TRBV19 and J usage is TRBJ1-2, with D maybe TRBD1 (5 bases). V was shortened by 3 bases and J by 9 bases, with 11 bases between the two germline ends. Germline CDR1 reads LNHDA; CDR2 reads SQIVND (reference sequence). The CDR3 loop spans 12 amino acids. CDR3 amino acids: CASSIQGGSYTF. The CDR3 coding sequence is TGTGCCAGTAGTATTCAGGGAGGTAGCTACACCTTC.

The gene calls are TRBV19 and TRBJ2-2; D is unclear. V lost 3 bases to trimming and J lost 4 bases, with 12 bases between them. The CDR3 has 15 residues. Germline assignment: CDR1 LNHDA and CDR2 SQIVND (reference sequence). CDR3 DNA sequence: TGTGCCAGTAGTATGGCCGAGTTTCCCACCGGGGAGCTGTTTTTT. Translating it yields CASSMAEFPTGELFF.